This T cell receptor (beta chain) was captured in a study of tumor-infiltrating lymphocytes in primary liver carcinoma. Study in general: Stage T1-T3 N0M0 tumors measured about 4.2 to 10 cm at most.

The CDR3 is 15 amino acids. J was trimmed by 5 bases and V by 6 bases; bases with no gene match: 12. Overall study findings and caveats: Only about 7-24% of top clones occurred in every one of the five tumor regions. The difference in top-250-clone fraction between tumors and blood was significant, favoring tumors (p = 0.039).

On this clonotype itself: Its antigen remains unidentified. In this CDR3 the conserved last residue, phenylalanine or tryptophan, is missing, so a read error is likely.

Extraction of RNA together with DNA used roughly 20-32 mg of unsorted bulk tissue. There were five separate regions sampled from each tumor. Priming with a constant-region primer yielded TCR beta cDNA from about 540 ng total RNA. Libraries for TCR beta were built through three nested multiplex PCR rounds, which together made up a slightly modified ARM-PCR procedure. TRBV1-TRBV30 forward primers and a C-beta reverse primer were used in the first two PCR rounds, which each ran for approximately 11 cycles. TCRdb re-derived calls from the multiplex PCR reads in MiXCR, one entry per CDR3 protein. The sample carries 90,000 to 110,000 distinct CDR3 sequences, roughly 80% recorded once.

Input material: liver tumor tissue from sampling region 3. Subset meaning: tumor region T3, left-lateral pole. The TCR sequence derives from a man aged 40-49 years with primary liver carcinoma and hepatitis B virus infection. This chain links TRBV12-3 or TRBV12-4 with TRBJ2-5, with 7 nucleotides matching TRBD1. CDR3 DNA: TGTGCCAGCAGCCCCTGGACAGGAGTCGAGGAGACCCAGTACTAC. Translation gives CASSPWTGVEETQYY.